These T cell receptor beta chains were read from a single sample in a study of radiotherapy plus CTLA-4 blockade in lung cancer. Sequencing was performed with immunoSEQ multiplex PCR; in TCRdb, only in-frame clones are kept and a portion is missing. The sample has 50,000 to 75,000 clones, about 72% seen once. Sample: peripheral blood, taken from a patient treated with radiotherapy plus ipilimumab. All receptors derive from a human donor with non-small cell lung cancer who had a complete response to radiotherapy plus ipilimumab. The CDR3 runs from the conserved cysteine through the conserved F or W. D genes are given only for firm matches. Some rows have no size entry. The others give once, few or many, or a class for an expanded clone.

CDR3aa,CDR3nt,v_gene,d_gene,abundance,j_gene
CASSGTGSSYNGQFF,TGTGCCAGCAGCGGGACCGGGAGCTCCTACAATGGGCAGTTCTTC,TRBV5-4,-,-,TRBJ2-1
CASSPDFTGNTEAFF,TGTGCCAGCAGCCCCGACTTCACAGGAAACACTGAAGCTTTCTTT,TRBV7-9,-,-,TRBJ1-1
CASSRAGTSGSSSYNEQFF,TGCGCCAGCAGCCGAGCCGGGACTAGCGGGAGTAGTTCCTACAATGAGCAGTTCTTC,TRBV5-1,TRBD2,-,TRBJ2-1
CATSRDGGLSTDTQYF,TGTGCCACCAGCAGAGATGGGGGACTATCCACAGATACGCAGTATTTT,TRBV15,TRBD2,-,TRBJ2-3
CASSSQRRKDEKLFF,TGTGCCAGCAGCTCCCAGAGAAGGAAGGATGAAAAACTGTTTTTT,TRBV7-2,-,few,TRBJ1-4
CASSKGGLAGSSYNEQFF,TGCGCCAGCAGCAAAGGGGGACTAGCGGGGAGCTCCTACAATGAGCAGTTCTTC,TRBV4-1,TRBD2,few,TRBJ2-1
CASSELTGGGRETQYF,TGTGCCAGCAGTGAATTGACAGGGGGTGGGCGGGAGACCCAGTACTTC,TRBV25-1,TRBD1,-,TRBJ2-5
CASSPGQTGRTEAFF,TGTGCCAGCAGTCCCGGACAGACAGGGCGGACTGAAGCTTTCTTT,TRBV7-2,TRBD1,-,TRBJ1-1
CASSVGDRPLSNEQFF,TGTGCCAGCAGCGTAGGAGACAGGCCCTTAAGCAATGAGCAGTTCTTC,TRBV9,-,once,TRBJ2-1
CASSLGGEGSSRQFF,TGTGCCAGCAGCTTAGGTGGGGAGGGCTCATCCCGGCAGTTCTTC,TRBV11-2,TRBD2,-,TRBJ2-1
CASSLVGDTYEQYF,TGTGCCAGCAGTTTGGTGGGGGATACCTACGAGCAGTACTTC,TRBV28,-,-,TRBJ2-7